Detailed here is one TCR beta chain. Its antigen remains undetermined. The sample holds no much larger clone one base away, and base qualities are not on file. CDR1 and CDR2 are read off the germline V gene as KGHDR and SFDVKD. The CDR3 starts with the cysteine, ends with the phenylalanine, and has 14 residues. The DNA shown is the 42-base CDR3, in frame from base 1. Deletion took 4 bases off V and 5 bases off J, with a span of 13 bases between the germline ends. The record originates from a study of response to subunit inactivated influenza vaccine (dated by TCRdb to the late 2010s). About the full investigation: Deep quantitative T cell receptor repertoire profiling was used in the study to track responses to a trivalent subunit inactivated influenza vaccine. The full study reports these points: According to the authors, only a limited number of new T cells may be recruited by each seasonal influenza vaccination.

The protocol used for the library was RT-PCR. The sequencer listed for this sample is Illumina HiSeq 2500. TCRdb applied fastp at Q25 and MiXCR to the public reads, then kept only in-frame beta chains. Entries that share a CDR3 protein sequence are merged under the most common genes and DNA. The sample yields 650,000 to 800,000 distinct CDR3 sequences; roughly 20% were counted once. The ten most abundant clones make up under 13% of the sample. The source material was PBMCs from blood, sampled about 5 days after vaccination. The receptor comes from a man aged 50 to 59 who received an inactivated influenza vaccine. Donor details come from another sample of the same person, matched by shared clones. Recombination linked TRBV24-1 to TRBJ2-5, and possibly TRBD1, on 6 matching bases. The CDR3 loop reads CATSDRTVRETQYF. The DNA sequence is TGTGCCACCAGTGACCGGACAGTTCGGGAGACCCAGTACTTC.